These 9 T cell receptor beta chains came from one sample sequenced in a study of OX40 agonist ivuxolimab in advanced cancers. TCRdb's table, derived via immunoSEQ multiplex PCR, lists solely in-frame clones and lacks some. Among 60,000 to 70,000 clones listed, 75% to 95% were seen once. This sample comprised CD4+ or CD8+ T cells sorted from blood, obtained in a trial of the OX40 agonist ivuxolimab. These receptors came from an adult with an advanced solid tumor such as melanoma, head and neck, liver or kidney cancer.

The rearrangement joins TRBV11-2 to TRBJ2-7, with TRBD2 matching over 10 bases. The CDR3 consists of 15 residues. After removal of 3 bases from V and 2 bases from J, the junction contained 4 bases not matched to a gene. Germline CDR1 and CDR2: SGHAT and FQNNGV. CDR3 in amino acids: CASSFQREGAYEQYF. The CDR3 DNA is TGTGCCAGCAGCTTCCAGCGGGAGGGGGCCTACGAGCAGTACTTC.

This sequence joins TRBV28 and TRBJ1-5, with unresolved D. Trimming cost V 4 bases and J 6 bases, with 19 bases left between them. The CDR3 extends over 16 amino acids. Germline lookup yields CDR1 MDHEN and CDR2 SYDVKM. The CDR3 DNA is TGTGCCAGCAGTTCACGACACTGGGATGGGATTCAGCCCCAGCATTTT. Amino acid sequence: CASSSRHWDGIQPQHF.

The CDR3 reads CSVEADNPNYGYTF. CDR3 DNA sequence: TGCAGCGTTGAAGCTGACAACCCTAACTATGGCTACACCTTC. The rearrangement joins TRBV29-1 to TRBJ1-2, with D unresolved. The CDR3 consists of 14 residues. V shed 1 base and J shed 0 bases, with 9 bases lying between them. Germline lookup yields CDR1 SQVTM and CDR2 ANQGSEA.

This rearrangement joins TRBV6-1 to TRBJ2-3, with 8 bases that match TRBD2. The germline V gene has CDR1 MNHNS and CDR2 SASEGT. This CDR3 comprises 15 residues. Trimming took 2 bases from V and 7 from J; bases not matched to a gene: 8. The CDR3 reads CASSERTSGLHTQYF. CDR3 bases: TGTGCCAGCAGTGAACGAACTAGCGGCCTGCATACGCAGTATTTT.

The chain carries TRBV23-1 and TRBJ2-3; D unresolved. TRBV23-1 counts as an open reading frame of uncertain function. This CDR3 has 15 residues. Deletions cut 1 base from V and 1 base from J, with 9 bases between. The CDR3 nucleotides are TGCGCCAGCAGTCAATTCCCGACCGGCACAGATACGCAGTATTTT. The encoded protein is CASSQFPTGTDTQYF.

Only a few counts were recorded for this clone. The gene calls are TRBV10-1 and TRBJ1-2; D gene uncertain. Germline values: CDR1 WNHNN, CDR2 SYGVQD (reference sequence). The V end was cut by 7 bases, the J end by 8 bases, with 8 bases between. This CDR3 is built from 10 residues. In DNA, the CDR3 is TGCGCCAGCAACATAAGCGGCTACACCTTC. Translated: CASNISGYTF.

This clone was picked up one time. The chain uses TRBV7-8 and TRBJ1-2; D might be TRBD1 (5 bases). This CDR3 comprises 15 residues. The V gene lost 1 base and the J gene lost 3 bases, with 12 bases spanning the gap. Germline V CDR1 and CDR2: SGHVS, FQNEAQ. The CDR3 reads CASSLGRRDDYGYTF. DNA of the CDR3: TGTGCCAGCAGCTTAGGTCGCAGGGACGACTATGGCTACACCTTC.

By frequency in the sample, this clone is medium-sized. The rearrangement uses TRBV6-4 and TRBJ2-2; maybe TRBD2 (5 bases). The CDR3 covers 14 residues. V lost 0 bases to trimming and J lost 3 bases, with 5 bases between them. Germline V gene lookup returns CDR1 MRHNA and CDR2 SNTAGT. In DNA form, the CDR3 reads TGTGCCAGCAGTGACTCTAGCGACACCGGGGAGCTGTTTTTT. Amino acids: CASSDSSDTGELFF.

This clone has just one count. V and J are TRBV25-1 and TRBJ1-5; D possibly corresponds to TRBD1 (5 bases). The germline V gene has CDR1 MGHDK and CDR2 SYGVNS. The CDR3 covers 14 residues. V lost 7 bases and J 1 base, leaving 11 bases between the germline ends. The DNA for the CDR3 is TGTGCCAGCACCCCGGGGGACAGCAATCAGCCCCAGCATTTT. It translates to CASTPGDSNQPQHF. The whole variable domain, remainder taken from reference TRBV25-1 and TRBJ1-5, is EADIYQTPRYLVIGTGKKITLECSQTMGHDKMYWYQQDPGMELHLIHYSYGVNSTEKGDLSSESTVSRIRTEHFPLTLESARPSHTSQYLCASTPGDSNQPQHFGDGTRLSIL.